The 5 T cell receptor beta chains given below trace back to one sample, sequenced in a study of molecular identifiers for immune sequencing clone quantification. TCRdb itself ran the PCR reads through MiXCR, one entry per CDR3 protein. The table lists 62,000 or so distinct CDR3 sequences, around 18% of them singletons. Sequencing used naive CD8+ T cells from blood, with Jurkat cell RNA spiked in. As for subset: FACS-sorted CD8+CD4-CCR7+CD45RA+ naive T cells. These TCRs come from a human donor in good health. Some libraries in this study had Jurkat cell RNA spiked in.

V usage is TRBV19 and J usage is TRBJ2-7, with a tentative D call TRBD2 (6 bases). CDR3 size: 13 residues. From germline, CDR1 is LNHDA and CDR2 SQIVND (reference sequence). V dropped 11 bases and J dropped 3 bases, with 17 bases sitting between them. The CDR3 DNA sequence: TGTGCCGGCGCCACGGGACTTCTCTACGAGCAGTACTTC. This sequence encodes CAGATGLLYEQYF.

This clonotype has at least ten counts. The V and J genes are TRBV20-1 and TRBJ2-3; tentatively, D is TRBD2 (5 bases). Trimming left V 3 bases short and J 4 bases short, with 17 bases between. The CDR3 consists of 15 residues. Germline assignment: CDR1 DFQATT and CDR2 SNEGSKA (reference sequence). CDR3 in DNA: TGCAGTGCTAGTACTTGGGAGAGGAGTCCAGATACGCAGTATTTT. Amino acids: CSASTWERSPDTQYF.

This clonotype has at least ten counts. The CDR3 reads CASSEWRSERPPGNTQYF. Written as DNA, the CDR3 is TGTGCCAGCAGTGAATGGAGGTCTGAGCGTCCCCCTGGGAATACGCAGTATTTT. The chain combines TRBV25-1 with TRBJ2-3, with a possible D match to TRBD2 (5 bases). The CDR3 spans 18 residues. Trimming left V 1 base short and J 7 bases short, with 24 bases between. Germline V gives CDR1 MGHDK, CDR2 SYGVNS.

About this clonotype itself: The junction departs from germline at one end; a sequencing error may be responsible. J is TRBJ2-7 and V is TRBV27; perhaps TRBD1 as D (8 bases). From germline, CDR1 is MNHEY and CDR2 SMNVEV (reference sequence). CDR3 length: 14 amino acids. CDR3 region: CASSSHRGDYERYF. In nucleotides, the CDR3 is TGTGCCAGCAGTTCACACAGGGGGGACTACGAGCGGTACTTC.

For this clonotype: A much larger clone is a single base away; this may be a read error. The chain links TRBV7-8 to TRBJ2-5; maybe TRBD2 (6 bases). The CDR3 is made up of 16 amino acids. V lost 5 bases and J 9 bases, leaving 25 bases between the germline ends. The germline V gene has CDR1 SGHVS and CDR2 FQNEAQ. DNA of the CDR3: TGTGCCAGCAGCCCGCCAGTGGCGGGTAGTGGGGAGGCCCAGTACTTC. Translating gives CASSPPVAGSGEAQYF.